The clone carrying this T cell receptor beta chain was counted a few times. Trimming removed 0 bases from V and 7 bases from J, with 15 bases in between. The CDR3 extends over 15 amino acids. Germline loops: CDR1 DFQATT, CDR2 SNEGSKA (reference sequence). The data originate from a study of HIV-infected patients and healthy controls. TCRdb reanalysed the 5' RACE reads using MiXCR and keeps one entry per CDR3 protein. The sample comprises under 70,000 distinct CDR3 sequences, roughly a fifth of which are singletons, and 1.4% rests with the top ten. The J gene is TRBJ1-4, the V gene TRBV20-1; tentatively, D is TRBD1 (6 bases). The receptor was derived from a human donor in good health. Material for sequencing was CD4+ T cells from blood. The DNA of the CDR3 is TGCAGTGCTAGAGATCCAACAGGGTCAGGTGAAAAACTGTTTTTT. Protein product: CSARDPTGSGEKLFF.